The clone carrying this T cell receptor (beta chain) showed up many times. This CDR3 spans 15 amino acids. V shed 1 base and J shed 5 bases, with 9 bases lying between them. Germline loops: CDR1 LGHNA, CDR2 YSLEER. Unique molecular identifiers featured in how the TCRbeta library was prepared. TCRdb reprocessed the PCR reads with MiXCR, giving one entry per CDR3 protein. The sample contains roughly 590,000 distinct CDR3 sequences, 15% to 20% of which appear only once. The sample is drawn from a study of T-cell reconstitution after alpha-beta-depleted transplantation in children. This TCR was sampled from a human donor who donated a stem cell graft to a child with acute myeloid leukemia. The material sequenced was PBMCs from the stem cell graft donor, taken from the stem cell graft. The rearrangement uses TRBV4-3 and TRBJ1-6; no definite D call. CDR3 loop: CASSQGVVDNSPLHF. Written as DNA, the CDR3 is TGCGCCAGCAGCCAAGGGGTAGTCGATAATTCACCCCTCCACTTT.